This T cell receptor beta chain was found in a study of T cell changes during pregnancy in multiple sclerosis. Here immunoSEQ multiplex PCR was the method, and the copy in TCRdb shows in-frame clones only, minus some. The sample yields some 36,000 clones, roughly 90% seen once. The sample was CD4+ T cells from peripheral blood mononuclear cells, taken in the second trimester of pregnancy. This receptor was obtained from a female donor with multiple sclerosis, enrolled in a pregnancy study.

CDR3 amino acids: CASSYVGRGFGGYTF. Written as DNA, the CDR3 is TGTGCCAGCAGTTACGTTGGCAGGGGATTCGGAGGCTACACCTTC. J is TRBJ1-2 and V is TRBV6-5; TRBD1 is a possible D gene (6 bases). The germline gives CDR1 MNHEY, CDR2 SVGAGI. Trimming took 2 bases from V and 8 from J, leaving 18 bases between them. CDR3 length equals 15 residues.